This TCR beta chain was recovered during a study of OX40 agonist ivuxolimab in advanced cancers. The CDR3 covers 14 residues. The trim removed 8 bases at V and 2 bases at J, leaving 7 bases unmatched. Germline CDR1 and CDR2: ENHRY and SYGVKD. As concerns this clone: The antigen is not known.

TCRdb's copy holds only in-frame clones and misses some; the assay was immunoSEQ multiplex PCR. The data show tens of thousands of clones, roughly 87% seen once. The study's findings and limits: Expansion of clones was among the lowest in partial responders at 0.1-3.0 mg/kg.

The sequencing here drew on CD4+ or CD8+ T cells sorted from blood, taken in a trial of the OX40 agonist ivuxolimab. The chain links TRBV10-3 to TRBJ2-3, with TRBD2 matching over 7 bases. The receptor's source is an adult with an advanced solid tumor such as melanoma, head and neck, liver or kidney cancer. The CDR3 reads CAIGGVATTDTQYF. The CDR3 nucleotides read TGTGCCATCGGGGGGGTAGCAACCACAGATACGCAGTATTTT.